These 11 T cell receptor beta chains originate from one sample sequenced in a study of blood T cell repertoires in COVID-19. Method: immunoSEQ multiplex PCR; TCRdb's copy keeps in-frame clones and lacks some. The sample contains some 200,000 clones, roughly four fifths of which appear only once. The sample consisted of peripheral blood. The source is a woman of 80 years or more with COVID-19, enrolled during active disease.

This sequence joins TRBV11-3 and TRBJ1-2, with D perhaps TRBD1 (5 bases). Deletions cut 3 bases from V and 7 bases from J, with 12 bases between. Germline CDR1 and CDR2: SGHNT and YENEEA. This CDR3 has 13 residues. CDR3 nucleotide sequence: TGTGCCAGCAGCTTTTCAGGGTCCCGTGGCTACACCTTC. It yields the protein CASSFSGSRGYTF.

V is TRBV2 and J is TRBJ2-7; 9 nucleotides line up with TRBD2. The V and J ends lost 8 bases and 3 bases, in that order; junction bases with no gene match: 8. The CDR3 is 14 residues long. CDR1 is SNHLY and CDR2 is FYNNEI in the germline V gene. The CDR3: CASSTSGHYYEQYF. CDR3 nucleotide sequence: TGTGCCAGCTCGACTAGCGGCCACTACTACGAGCAGTACTTC.

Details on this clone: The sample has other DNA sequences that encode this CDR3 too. The CDR3 protein is CASSLVGAGYTF. In nucleotides, the CDR3 is TGTGCCAGCAGCTTAGTTGGGGCGGGCTACACCTTC. The rearrangement links TRBV11-3 to TRBJ1-2, with D tentatively TRBD1 (5 bases). The germline V and J ends were trimmed by 1 base and 8 bases, with 8 bases remaining between them. CDR3 size: 12 residues. Per germline, CDR1 SGHNT and CDR2 YENEEA.

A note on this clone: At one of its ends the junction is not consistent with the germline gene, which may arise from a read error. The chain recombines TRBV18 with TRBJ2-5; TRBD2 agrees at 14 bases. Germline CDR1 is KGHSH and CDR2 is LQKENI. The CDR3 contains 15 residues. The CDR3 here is CASTPGLAGVETQYF. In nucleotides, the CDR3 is TGTGCCAGCACACCGGGACTAGCGGGAGTTGAGACCCAGTACTTC.

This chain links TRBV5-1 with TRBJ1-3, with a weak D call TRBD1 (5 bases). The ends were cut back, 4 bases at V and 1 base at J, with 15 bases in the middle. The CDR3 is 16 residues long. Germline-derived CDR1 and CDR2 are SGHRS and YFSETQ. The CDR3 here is CASSLGTPRSGNTIYF. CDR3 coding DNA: TGCGCCAGCAGCCTCGGGACTCCCCGGTCTGGAAACACCATATATTTT. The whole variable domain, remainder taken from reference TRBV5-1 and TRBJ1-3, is KAGVTQTPRYLIKTRGQQVTLSCSPISGHRSVSWYQQTPGQGLQFLFEYFSETQRNKGNFPGRFSGRQFSNSRSEMNVSTLELGDSALYLCASSLGTPRSGNTIYFGEGSWLTVV.

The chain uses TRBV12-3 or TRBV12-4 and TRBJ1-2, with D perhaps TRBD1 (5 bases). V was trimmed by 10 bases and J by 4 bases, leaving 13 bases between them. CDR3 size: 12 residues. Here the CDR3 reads CAIRQNSYGYTF. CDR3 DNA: TGTGCCATAAGACAGAACTCCTATGGCTACACCTTC.

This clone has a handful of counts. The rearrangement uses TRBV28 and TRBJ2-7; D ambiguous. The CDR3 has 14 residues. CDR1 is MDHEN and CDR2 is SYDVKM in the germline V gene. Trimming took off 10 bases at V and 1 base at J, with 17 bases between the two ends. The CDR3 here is CATRPPRLSYEQYF. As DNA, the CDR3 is TGTGCCACCAGGCCACCTAGGTTATCCTACGAGCAGTACTTC.

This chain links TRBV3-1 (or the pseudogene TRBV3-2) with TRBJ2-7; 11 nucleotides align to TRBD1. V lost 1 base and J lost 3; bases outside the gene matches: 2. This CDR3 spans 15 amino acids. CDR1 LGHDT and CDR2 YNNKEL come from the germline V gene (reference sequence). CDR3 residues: CASSQGGTGGYEQYF. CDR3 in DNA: TGTGCCAGCAGCCAAGGTGGGACAGGGGGCTACGAGCAGTACTTC.

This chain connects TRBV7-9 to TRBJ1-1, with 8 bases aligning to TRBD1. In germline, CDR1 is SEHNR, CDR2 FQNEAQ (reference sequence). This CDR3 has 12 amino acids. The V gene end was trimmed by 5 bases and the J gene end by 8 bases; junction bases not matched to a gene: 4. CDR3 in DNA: TGTGCCAGCAGCCCCTGGACAGGGGAAGCTTTCTTT. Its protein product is CASSPWTGEAFF.

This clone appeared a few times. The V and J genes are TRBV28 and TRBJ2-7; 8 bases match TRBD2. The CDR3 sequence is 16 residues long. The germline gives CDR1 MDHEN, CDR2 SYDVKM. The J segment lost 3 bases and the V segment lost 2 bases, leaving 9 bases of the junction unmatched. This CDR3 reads CASSLPVRSGSYEQYF. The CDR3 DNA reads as TGTGCCAGCAGTTTACCGGTGAGGAGCGGGAGCTACGAGCAGTACTTC. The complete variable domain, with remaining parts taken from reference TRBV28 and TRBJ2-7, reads DVKVTQSSRYLVKRTGEKVFLECVQDMDHENMFWYRQDPGLGLRLIYFSYDVKMKEKGDIPEGYSVSREKKERFSLILESASTNQTSMYLCASSLPVRSGSYEQYFGPGTRLTVT.

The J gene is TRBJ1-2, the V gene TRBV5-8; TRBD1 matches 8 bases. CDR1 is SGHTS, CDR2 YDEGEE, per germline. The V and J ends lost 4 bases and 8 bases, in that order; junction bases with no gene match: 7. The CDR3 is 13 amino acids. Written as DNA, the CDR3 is TGTGCCAGCAGCCCAATGGACAGGGACGGCTACACCTTC. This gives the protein CASSPMDRDGYTF.